These 28 T cell receptor beta chains share one sample of origin, sequenced in a study of T cells in Graves' hyperthyroidism and ophthalmopathy (dated by TCRdb to between 2018 and 2020). Library prep was done by multiplex PCR. The instrument was an Illumina HiSeq 2000. TCR beta CDR3 regions were amplified from RNA transcripts. For the first round of RT-PCR on the TCR CDR3, the HTBI primer set was used together with the Qiagen OneStep RT-PCR kit. The public sequencing data were trimmed at Q25 with fastp and processed into clonotypes with MiXCR by TCRdb, which kept only in-frame beta chains. Rows matching on CDR3 protein sequence are summarized as one entry with the most common DNA and genes. This sample holds approximately 480,000 distinct CDR3 sequences; 20% to 25% were observed only once. The top ten hold about 26% of the sample. Input material: blood. The receptors originated from a man aged 18 to 30 with Graves' hyperthyroidism.

The genes are TRBV28 and TRBJ2-4; D could derive from TRBD1 or TRBD2 (6 bases each). CDR1 and CDR2 (germline): MDHEN, SYDVKM. The CDR3 is 15 amino acids. V gave up 5 bases and J gave up 5 bases, with 16 bases separating them. The CDR3 region is CASSPGVGGQNIQYF. As DNA, the CDR3 is TGTGCCAGCAGTCCCGGGGTTGGGGGGCAAAACATTCAGTACTTC.

This clonotype has ten or more counts. The chain joins TRBV28 to TRBJ1-1, with D unresolved. V lost 2 bases to trimming and J lost 3 bases, with 4 bases between them. This CDR3 spans 12 amino acids. The germline gives CDR1 MDHEN, CDR2 SYDVKM. CDR3 region: CASSLVYTEAFF. The CDR3 nucleotides are TGTGCCAGCAGTTTAGTGTACACTGAAGCTTTCTTT.

This clonotype has just a few counts. V and J are TRBV14 and TRBJ1-1; no clear D. V was clipped by 0 bases and J by 1 base, with 12 bases between them. This CDR3 spans 16 amino acids. Germline V gives CDR1 SGHDN, CDR2 FVKESK. The CDR3 DNA reads as TGTGCCAGCAGCCAAGACCCTCGAGGCGAGAACACTGAAGCTTTCTTT. This gives the protein CASSQDPRGENTEAFF.

This clonotype was detected only once. The chain joins TRBV30 to TRBJ2-2; D possibly corresponds to TRBD1 (6 bases). The CDR3 is made up of 13 amino acids. From germline, CDR1 is GTSNPN and CDR2 SVGIG (reference sequence). V lost 2 bases, J lost 6 bases, and 10 bases lay in between. The CDR3 protein is CAWSPGVAGELFF. CDR3 nucleotides: TGTGCCTGGAGTCCAGGGGTGGCCGGGGAGCTGTTTTTT.

This clonotype was recorded many times. The chain links TRBV4-1 to TRBJ2-7, with D maybe TRBD2 (6 bases). V was cut by 4 bases and J by 3 bases, with 16 bases left in between. This CDR3 has 15 residues. CDR1 MGHRA and CDR2 YSYEKL come from the germline V gene. The CDR3 region has the DNA TGCGCCAGCAGCCCGCTCGGGACTGTCAACTACGAGCAGTACTTC. Its translation: CASSPLGTVNYEQYF.

This clonotype was detected a few times. The CDR3 carries no conserved terminal phenylalanine or tryptophan, so it likely arises from a read error. The chain joins TRBV5-1 to TRBJ1-1; 10 positions agree with TRBD1. The CDR3 consists of 16 residues. The trim removed 4 bases at V and 2 bases at J, leaving 8 bases unmatched. In germline, CDR1 is SGHRS, CDR2 YFSETQ. This CDR3 is CASSREGQGPNTEAFS. The CDR3 coding sequence is TGCGCCAGCAGCCGTGAGGGACAGGGGCCAAACACTGAAGCTTTCTCT.

Notes on this clonotype: Without the conserved terminal phenylalanine or tryptophan, this CDR3 likely stems from a read error. The J gene is TRBJ2-7, the V gene TRBV5-6; no clear D. CDR1 is SGHDT, CDR2 YYEEEE, per germline. The germline V and J ends were trimmed by 4 bases and 1 base, with 9 bases remaining between them. The CDR3 length is 13 residues. The chain's CDR3 is CASSPLRSYEQYL. The CDR3 coding sequence is TGTGCCAGCAGCCCCCTGAGGTCCTACGAGCAGTACCTC.

In this sample, this clonotype turned up many times. The chain combines TRBV20-1 with TRBJ1-2; D call uncertain. The CDR3 length is 11 residues. Looked up from germline, CDR1 is DFQATT and CDR2 is SNEGSKA (reference sequence). Trimming took off 5 bases at V and 8 bases at J, with 12 bases between the two ends. The CDR3 DNA reads TGCAGTGCTGTCGGCTCCGTCGGCTACACCTTC. Translating gives CSAVGSVGYTF.

CDR3 nucleotide sequence: TGCAGTGCTAGAGCCCTACAGCGGGCGACCTACGAGCAGTACTTC. Its protein is CSARALQRATYEQYF. V gene TRBV20-1 combines with J gene TRBJ2-7; possible D gene TRBD2, 6 bases. Trimming left V 1 base short and J 2 bases short, with 15 bases between. Germline V lookup: CDR1 DFQATT, CDR2 SNEGSKA (reference sequence). The CDR3 extends over 15 amino acids.

The sample holds many counts of this clonotype. V gene TRBV7-8 combines with J gene TRBJ2-7, with D unclear. There are 14 residues in the CDR3. Germline V gene sequence: CDR1 SGHVS, CDR2 FQNEAQ. V was cut by 1 base and J by 2 bases, with 9 bases left in between. The CDR3 here is CASSLVTPTYEQYF. CDR3 nucleotide sequence: TGTGCCAGCAGCTTAGTAACACCCACCTACGAGCAGTACTTC.

This clonotype was seen many times. This rearrangement joins TRBV20-1 to TRBJ1-2; D ambiguous. Germline lookup yields CDR1 DFQATT and CDR2 SNEGSKA (reference sequence). V dropped 6 bases and J dropped 3 bases, with 5 bases sitting between them. This CDR3 is built from 10 residues. CDR3 protein: CSAKDYGYTF. CDR3 DNA sequence: TGCAGTGCAAAGGACTATGGCTACACCTTC.

In its sample, this clonotype was seen many times. V and J are TRBV11-2 and TRBJ2-7; perhaps TRBD1 as D (5 bases). Germline values: CDR1 SGHAT, CDR2 FQNNGV. V lost 5 bases to trimming and J lost 1 base, with 18 bases between them. CDR3 length: 16 residues. The CDR3 spells CASSPIAATVSYEQYF. The CDR3 nucleotides read TGTGCCAGCAGCCCAATCGCGGCGACAGTTTCCTACGAGCAGTACTTC.

About this clonotype: One end of the junction is discordant with germline, which a read error may explain. The rearrangement uses TRBV28 and TRBJ1-5; no reliable D call. In germline, CDR1 is MDHEN, CDR2 SYDVKM. The CDR3 totals 9 residues. The CDR3 is CASRARVAF. The DNA of the CDR3 is TGTGCCAGCAGGGCCCGGGTTGCTTTT.

The CDR3 loop reads CATSDGGSYEQYF. The CDR3, as DNA: TGTGCCACCAGTGATGGGGGTTCCTACGAGCAGTACTTC. The chain is built from TRBV24-1 and TRBJ2-7; D may match TRBD1 or TRBD2 (5 bases each). From germline, CDR1 is KGHDR and CDR2 SFDVKD. V lost 3 bases, J lost 1 base, and 6 bases lay in between. The CDR3 consists of 13 residues.

This clonotype was seen repeatedly, ten times or more. V usage is TRBV27 and J usage is TRBJ2-7, with D maybe TRBD1 (5 bases). V lost 2 bases to trimming and J lost 2 bases, with 10 bases between them. CDR1 and CDR2 (germline): MNHEY, SMNVEV (reference sequence). The CDR3 length is 14 residues. As DNA, the CDR3 is TGTGCCAGCAGTTTAACCGTGGGGCCCTACGAGCAGTACTTC. This gives the protein CASSLTVGPYEQYF.

CDR3 coding DNA: TGTGCCATCAGCGACTCGGGTGCAGGGGGCCTCGAGCCCCCTGTGGAGATGGGCTACACCTTC. Amino acid sequence: CAISDSGAGGLEPPVEMGYTF. The chain joins TRBV6-4 to TRBJ1-2; TRBD1 matches at 8 bases. The CDR3 runs to 21 residues. Per the germline V gene, CDR1 is MRHNA and CDR2 is SNTAGT. Trimming removed 10 bases from V and 8 bases from J; junction bases left unmatched: 36.

This clonotype was recorded many times. The J gene is TRBJ1-3, the V gene TRBV2; D might be TRBD1 (5 bases). CDR3 length: 14 residues. CDR1 SNHLY and CDR2 FYNNEI come from the germline V gene. Trimming removed 7 bases at V and 0 bases at J, with 10 bases between. The CDR3 reads CASIRGNSGNTIYF. The CDR3 DNA sequence: TGTGCCAGCATAAGGGGTAACTCTGGAAACACCATATATTTT.

V and J are TRBV10-3 and TRBJ2-7; D might be TRBD1 (6 bases). Germline values: CDR1 ENHRY, CDR2 SYGVKD. V shed 8 bases and J shed 4 bases, with 15 bases lying between them. The CDR3 is made up of 13 amino acids. CDR3 residues: CAISLGQIYEQYF. As DNA, the CDR3 is TGTGCCATCTCGTTAGGACAGATATACGAGCAGTACTTC.

This clonotype showed up many times. This chain joins TRBV6-1 and TRBJ1-2; 10 bases map to TRBD1. The ends lost 7 bases at V and 4 bases at J; junction bases unmatched: 9. CDR1 is MNHNS, CDR2 SASEGT, per germline. This CDR3 has 15 residues. The DNA of the CDR3 is TGTGCCAGCAAGAAGGATGGGACAGGGGTCTATGGCTACACCTTC. Amino acid sequence: CASKKDGTGVYGYTF.

The rearrangement joins TRBV27 to TRBJ1-5; a weak D match, TRBD1 (5 bases). Germline assignment: CDR1 MNHEY and CDR2 SMNVEV (reference sequence). V was clipped by 2 bases and J by 3 bases, with 23 bases between them. The length of the CDR3 is 19 residues. Here the CDR3 DNA reads TGTGCCAGCAGTTTACCGAAACTGGGGGGGGATGTGACCAATCAGCCCCAGCATTTT. Translating it yields CASSLPKLGGDVTNQPQHF.

This chain joins TRBV28 and TRBJ1-1, with 10 bases aligning to TRBD1. The CDR3 has 18 amino acids. The V gene end was trimmed by 7 bases and the J gene end by 4 bases; junction bases not matched to a gene: 18. The germline CDR1 and CDR2 sequences are MDHEN and SYDVKM. DNA for the CDR3: TGTGCCAGCATACCCCCCCCCGGGACAGGGGATCTGGCCACTGAAGCTTTCTTT. It encodes CASIPPPGTGDLATEAFF.

There are many counts of this clonotype. The rearrangement uses TRBV18 and TRBJ1-5; D uncertain. The germline V gene has CDR1 KGHSH and CDR2 LQKENI. The CDR3 extends over 14 amino acids. Trimming left V 6 bases short and J 0 bases short, with 9 bases between. CDR3 sequence: CASSAMGSNQPQHF. CDR3 nucleotide sequence: TGTGCCAGCTCGGCGATGGGTAGCAATCAGCCCCAGCATTTT.

This clonotype was recorded at least ten times. The J gene is TRBJ1-5, the V gene TRBV19; perhaps TRBD1 as D (6 bases). Germline CDR1 reads LNHDA; CDR2 reads SQIVND (reference sequence). This CDR3 spans 14 amino acids. V was clipped by 6 bases and J by 1 base, with 10 bases between them. The CDR3 is CASRQGKSNQPQHF. As DNA, the CDR3 is TGTGCCAGTAGGCAGGGGAAGAGCAATCAGCCCCAGCATTTT.

This clonotype has ten or more counts. The rearrangement joins TRBV6-2 or TRBV6-3 to TRBJ1-2; no definite D call. This CDR3 has 14 residues. Between the trimmed V and J ends, which lost 6 bases and 7 bases, there was a span of 18 bases. The germline gives CDR1 MNHEY, CDR2 SVGEGT. CDR3 loop: CASSPSDGVGGYTF. The CDR3 bases are TGTGCCAGCAGCCCCAGCGATGGGGTTGGTGGCTACACCTTC.

This clonotype was seen at least ten times. The chain is built from TRBV11-2 and TRBJ2-7; 9 positions agree with TRBD2. Germline CDR1 is SGHAT and CDR2 is FQNNGV. J was trimmed by 5 bases and V by 4 bases; bases with no gene match: 15. The CDR3 runs to 17 residues. The CDR3: CASSSHAGGLVMNEQYF. The CDR3 nucleotides read TGTGCCAGCAGCTCCCATGCGGGAGGGCTAGTAATGAACGAGCAGTACTTC.

This clonotype was recorded many times. The rearrangement uses TRBV20-1 and TRBJ1-5; D is uncertain. CDR3 length equals 15 residues. V was trimmed by 3 bases and J by 0 bases, leaving 12 bases between them. Germline CDR1 reads DFQATT; CDR2 reads SNEGSKA (reference sequence). The CDR3, as DNA: TGCAGTGCTAGCCCCCGGACCCATAGCAATCAGCCCCAGCATTTT. Translation: CSASPRTHSNQPQHF.

The rearrangement joins TRBV20-1 to TRBJ1-5; 9 positions match TRBD1. V dropped 0 bases and J dropped 0; count of bases not matched to a gene: 6. The CDR3 sequence is 17 residues long. Looked up from germline, CDR1 is DFQATT and CDR2 is SNEGSKA (reference sequence). CDR3 nucleotide sequence: TGCAGTGCTAGAGATCGGGACAGGGCCGATAGCAATCAGCCCCAGCATTTT. This gives the protein CSARDRDRADSNQPQHF.

This clonotype was recorded at least ten times. The V and J genes are TRBV6-4 and TRBJ2-2, with a weak D call TRBD1 (5 bases). Trimming removed 6 bases from V and 1 base from J, with 9 bases in between. Germline CDR1 MRHNA, CDR2 SNTAGT. This CDR3 region has 14 residues. This CDR3 reads CASRPQGNTGELFF. The CDR3 nucleotides read TGTGCCAGCAGACCCCAGGGGAACACCGGGGAGCTGTTTTTT.